Following are 21 T cell receptor beta chains from one sample sequenced in a study of regulatory T cells in long-lasting Graves disease. Arm-PCR with iRepertoire HTBI primers amplified the CDR3 regions for these TCR beta libraries. TCRdb used MiXCR to reprocess the multiplex PCR reads, holding one entry per CDR3 protein. The data show 400,000 to 450,000 distinct CDR3 sequences, around 20% seen once. Time point indicated: persistent/refractory GD, antithyroid drugs over 5 years with positive TRAb. PBMC-derived RNA was used for the TCR library. The sequencing used peripheral blood mononuclear cells (PBMCs), collected when the disease was refractory, from a patient treated with antithyroid drugs. The receptors stem from a female donor with Graves disease.

The chain has TRBV19 and TRBJ1-2; no clear D. Per the germline V gene, CDR1 is LNHDA and CDR2 is SQIVND (reference sequence). The CDR3 sequence is 14 residues long. The germline V and J ends were trimmed by 0 bases and 7 bases, with 12 bases remaining between them. The CDR3, as DNA: TGTGCCAGTAGTATAGAGGCAGCTACTCCTGGCTACACCTTC. Translation gives CASSIEAATPGYTF. The variable domain in full, completed from reference TRBV19 and TRBJ1-2, reads DGGITQSPKYLFRKEGQNVTLSCEQNLNHDAMYWYRQDPGQGLRLIYYSQIVNDFQKGDIAEGYSVSREKKESFPLTVTSAQKNPTAFYLCASSIEAATPGYTFGSGTRLTVV.

This clonotype was recorded at least ten times. The chain combines TRBV2 with TRBJ1-6; no definite D call. Trimming took off 4 bases at V and 2 bases at J, with 12 bases between the two ends. Germline V CDR1 and CDR2: SNHLY, FYNNEI. The CDR3 has 16 residues. The DNA of the CDR3 is TGTGCCAGCAGTGGGGAGAGGGTCCCCTATAATTCACCCCTCCACTTT. It is translated as CASSGERVPYNSPLHF. Full variable domain (missing parts from reference TRBV2 and TRBJ1-6): EPEVTQTPSHQVTQMGQEVILRCVPISNHLYFYWYRQILGQKVEFLVSFYNNEISEKSEIFDDQFSVERPDGSNFTLKIRSTKLEDSAMYFCASSGERVPYNSPLHFGNGTRLTVT.

Notes on this clonotype: A single base separates this from a much larger clone, so it may be a read error. The chain is built from TRBV28 and TRBJ1-1, with D perhaps TRBD1 (6 bases). The CDR3 length is 14 residues. From germline, CDR1 is MDHEN and CDR2 SYDVKM. V dropped 8 bases and J dropped 2 bases, with 15 bases sitting between them. CDR3 sequence: CASARTGINTEAFF. The CDR3 bases are TGTGCCAGCGCCCGAACAGGGATAAACACTGAAGCTTTCTTT.

This chain joins TRBV7-9 and TRBJ2-1, with TRBD2 matching over 12 bases. CDR3 length: 20 amino acids. CDR1 is SEHNR and CDR2 is FQNEAQ in the germline V gene (reference sequence). The junction had 16 bases not matched to a gene; V was cut back by 5 bases and J by 2 bases. CDR3 nucleotide sequence: TGTGCCAGCAGCCCCCGCGGGGCTAGCGGGAGGGCCCCCCCCTACAATGAGCAGTTCTTC. It specifies CASSPRGASGRAPPYNEQFF.

The rearrangement uses TRBV9 and TRBJ2-2; D unclear. Germline CDR1 SGDLS, CDR2 YYNGEE. The CDR3 sequence is 16 residues long. Trimming left V 4 bases short and J 5 bases short, with 18 bases between. The CDR3 DNA is TGTGCCAGCAGCTCCGTGACCCTCAGAGATACCGGGGAGCTGTTTTTT. Its translation is CASSSVTLRDTGELFF.

The CDR3 protein is CASSLRSGLLNEQFF. The CDR3 nucleotides read TGTGCCAGCAGCTTAAGGTCGGGATTGCTGAATGAGCAGTTCTTC. The chain uses TRBV7-3 and TRBJ2-1; weak D call: TRBD2 (5 bases). Germline CDR1 and CDR2: SGHTA and FQGTGA. V was shortened by 1 base and J by 7 bases, with 14 bases between the two germline ends. The CDR3 totals 15 residues.

This clonotype appeared many times. This rearrangement joins TRBV7-9 to TRBJ2-7, with 11 bases that match TRBD2. J gave up 3 bases and V 3 bases, and 4 bases lay outside the gene matches. Germline CDR1 and CDR2: SEHNR and FQNEAQ (reference sequence). The CDR3 is 15 amino acids. DNA of the CDR3: TGTGCCAGCAGCTTCCCGACTAGCGGGATCTACGAGCAGTACTTC. Encoded protein: CASSFPTSGIYEQYF.

J is TRBJ2-3 and V is TRBV30; 7 bases line up with TRBD2. Looked up from germline, CDR1 is GTSNPN and CDR2 is SVGIG (reference sequence). J gave up 8 bases and V 8 bases, and 16 bases lay outside the gene matches. CDR3 size: 14 residues. CDR3 bases: TGTGCCGGGGGAACAGGACTAGATAGAGTTACGCAGTATTTT. It translates to CAGGTGLDRVTQYF.

V usage is TRBV4-3 and J usage is TRBJ1-3; D ambiguous. The CDR3 spans 14 residues. Germline V gene lookup returns CDR1 LGHNA and CDR2 YSLEER. Trimming removed 9 bases from V and 0 bases from J, with 12 bases in between. The CDR3 protein is CARTAGFSGNTIYF. The CDR3 region has the DNA TGCGCCAGAACTGCAGGATTCTCTGGAAACACCATATATTTT.

V is TRBV27 and J is TRBJ2-5; possible D gene TRBD1, 6 bases. Deletions cut 6 bases from V and 2 bases from J, with 16 bases between. CDR3 length: 15 amino acids. Looked up from germline, CDR1 is MNHEY and CDR2 is SMNVEV (reference sequence). CDR3 sequence: CASSDRGTVQETQYF. For the CDR3, the DNA is TGTGCCAGCAGCGATAGGGGGACCGTACAAGAGACCCAGTACTTC.

The V call is TRBV19, the J call TRBJ2-1, with TRBD1 identical over 8 bases. V gave up 8 bases and J gave up 5 bases; unmatched junction bases: 8. This CDR3 comprises 14 residues. The V gene's germline CDR1 is LNHDA and CDR2 SQIVND (reference sequence). CDR3 protein: CASSDRAGHNEQFF. The DNA for the CDR3 is TGTGCCAGTTCGGACAGGGCAGGCCACAATGAGCAGTTCTTC.

This clonotype showed up just once. The chain couples TRBV20-1 to TRBJ2-2; the D call may be TRBD1 or TRBD2 (5 bases each). Germline loops: CDR1 DFQATT, CDR2 SNEGSKA (reference sequence). The CDR3 is 15 residues long. Trimming shortened V by 3 bases and J by 3 bases, and 14 bases separated the two germline ends. The CDR3 DNA follows: TGCAGTGCTAGGGGGGATAACAGTTACACCGGGGAGCTGTTTTTT. This codes for CSARGDNSYTGELFF.

Worth noting for this clonotype: The final CDR3 position lacks the conserved phenylalanine or tryptophan, pointing to a likely read error. This chain connects TRBV20-1 to TRBJ1-1; D is unresolved. The CDR3 has 12 residues. CDR1 DFQATT and CDR2 SNEGSKA come from the germline V gene (reference sequence). The CDR3 coding sequence is TGCAGCGCTAGAATCTGGAACACTGAAGCTTTCCTT. Translation: CSARIWNTEAFL.

A few counts support this clonotype. The gene calls are TRBV12-3 or TRBV12-4 and TRBJ2-3, with 7 bases aligning to TRBD1. V shed 8 bases and J 5 bases; nucleotides not matched to a gene: 10. This CDR3 spans 14 amino acids. The CDR3 loop is CASGRQGTGDTQYF. The DNA of the CDR3 is TGTGCCAGCGGGAGACAGGGAACGGGAGATACGCAGTATTTT.

This clonotype was seen only a few times. The chain joins TRBV4-2 to TRBJ2-7; 9 bases map to TRBD2. This CDR3 has 15 amino acids. J gave up 2 bases and V 1 base, and 3 bases lay outside the gene matches. Looked up from germline, CDR1 is LGHNA and CDR2 is YNFKEQ. This CDR3 reads CASSQVSSGTYEQYF. DNA of the CDR3: TGTGCCAGCAGCCAAGTCTCTAGCGGGACCTACGAGCAGTACTTC.

The table lists this clonotype with a few counts. The rearrangement links TRBV25-1 to TRBJ2-7, with D possibly matching TRBD1 (6 bases). CDR3 size: 13 residues. V was cut by 10 bases and J by 2 bases, with 15 bases left in between. Germline V gene lookup returns CDR1 MGHDK and CDR2 SYGVNS. The CDR3 protein is CAITWGQAYEQYF. DNA of the CDR3: TGTGCCATCACGTGGGGGCAAGCCTACGAGCAGTACTTC.

The rearrangement links TRBV28 to TRBJ1-2, with D possibly being TRBD1 (5 bases). Germline V gene sequence: CDR1 MDHEN, CDR2 SYDVKM. The CDR3 has 13 amino acids. V lost 8 bases and J 3 bases, leaving 13 bases between the germline ends. CDR3 bases: TGTGCCAGCGGCTGGCGGGGGGACTATGGCTACACCTTC. Its translation is CASGWRGDYGYTF.

This clonotype was seen more than once but under ten times. The gene calls are TRBV18 and TRBJ2-5; 9 nucleotides align to TRBD1. Germline V gene lookup returns CDR1 KGHSH and CDR2 LQKENI. With V trimmed by 1 base and J by 1 base, 1 base remained unmatched. The CDR3 is 15 residues long. CDR3 sequence: CASSPRTGAQETQYF. CDR3 sequence (DNA): TGTGCCAGCTCACCACGGACAGGGGCCCAAGAGACCCAGTACTTC. Full variable domain (remainder filled in from reference TRBV18 and TRBJ2-5): NAGVMQNPRHLVRRRGQEARLRCSPMKGHSHVYWYRQLPEEGLKFMVYLQKENIIDESGMPKERFSAEFPKEGPSILRIQQVVRGDSAAYFCASSPRTGAQETQYFGPGTRLLVL.

This clonotype was found many times. The chain combines TRBV7-2 with TRBJ2-5; D not resolved. Between the trimmed V and J ends, which lost 1 base and 2 bases, there was a span of 5 bases. The CDR3 is made up of 13 amino acids. Germline V gene data show CDR1 as SGHTA and CDR2 as FQGNSA. The CDR3 DNA follows: TGTGCCAGCAGCTTAGTAAGACAAGAGACCCAGTACTTC. Its protein product is CASSLVRQETQYF.

The gene calls are TRBV19 and TRBJ2-2, with D hard to call. The CDR3 contains 13 residues. Germline V CDR1 and CDR2: LNHDA, SQIVND (reference sequence). V gave up 5 bases and J gave up 5 bases, with 9 bases separating them. The CDR3 reads CASSDLLTGELFF. The DNA for the CDR3 is TGTGCCAGTAGTGACCTTTTAACCGGGGAGCTGTTTTTT. Full variable domain (outside the CDR3, taken from reference TRBV19 and TRBJ2-2): DGGITQSPKYLFRKEGQNVTLSCEQNLNHDAMYWYRQDPGQGLRLIYYSQIVNDFQKGDIAEGYSVSREKKESFPLTVTSAQKNPTAFYLCASSDLLTGELFFGEGSRLTVL.

J is TRBJ2-2 and V is TRBV6-1; D perhaps matches TRBD1 (5 bases). This CDR3 contains 16 residues. Germline values: CDR1 MNHNS, CDR2 SASEGT. V lost 2 bases, J lost 0 bases, and 10 bases lay in between. CDR3 sequence (DNA): TGTGCCAGCAGTGAATATTGGACACCGAACACCGGGGAGCTGTTTTTT. Protein sequence: CASSEYWTPNTGELFF.